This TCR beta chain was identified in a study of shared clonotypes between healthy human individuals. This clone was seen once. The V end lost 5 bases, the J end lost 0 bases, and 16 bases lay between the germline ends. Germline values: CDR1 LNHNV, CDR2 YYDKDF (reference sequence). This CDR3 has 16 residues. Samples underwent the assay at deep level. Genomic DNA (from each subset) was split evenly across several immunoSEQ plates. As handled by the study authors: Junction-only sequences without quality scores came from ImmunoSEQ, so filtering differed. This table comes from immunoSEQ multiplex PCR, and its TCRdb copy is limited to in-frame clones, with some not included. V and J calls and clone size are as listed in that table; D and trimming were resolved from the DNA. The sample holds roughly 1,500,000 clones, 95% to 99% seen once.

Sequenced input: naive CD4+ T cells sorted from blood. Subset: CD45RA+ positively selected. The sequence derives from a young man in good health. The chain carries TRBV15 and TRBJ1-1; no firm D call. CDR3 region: CATSSPGRALNTEAFF. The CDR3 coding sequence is TGTGCCACCAGCTCCCCCGGGCGGGCTTTGAACACTGAAGCTTTCTTT.